This TCR beta chain was captured in a study of blood T cell repertoires in COVID-19. Study information: The United States, Italy and Spain provided the acute and convalescent COVID-19 samples.

Repertoires were generated with immunoSEQ multiplex PCR, while TCRdb's copy carries only in-frame clones and drops some. The profile shows some 80,000 clones, over 75% of them singletons. Germline V gene lookup returns CDR1 KGHSH and CDR2 LQKENI. The CDR3 runs 13 residues. V was shortened by 9 bases and J by 5 bases, with 13 bases between the two germline ends. This sequence joins TRBV18 and TRBJ1-4; no clear D gene. Sequencing used peripheral blood. This clonotype was sampled from a human donor in a cohort sampled during active COVID-19. Here the CDR3 reads CARCGRRNEKLFF. DNA for the CDR3: TGTGCCAGGTGCGGACGGAGGAATGAAAAACTGTTTTTT.